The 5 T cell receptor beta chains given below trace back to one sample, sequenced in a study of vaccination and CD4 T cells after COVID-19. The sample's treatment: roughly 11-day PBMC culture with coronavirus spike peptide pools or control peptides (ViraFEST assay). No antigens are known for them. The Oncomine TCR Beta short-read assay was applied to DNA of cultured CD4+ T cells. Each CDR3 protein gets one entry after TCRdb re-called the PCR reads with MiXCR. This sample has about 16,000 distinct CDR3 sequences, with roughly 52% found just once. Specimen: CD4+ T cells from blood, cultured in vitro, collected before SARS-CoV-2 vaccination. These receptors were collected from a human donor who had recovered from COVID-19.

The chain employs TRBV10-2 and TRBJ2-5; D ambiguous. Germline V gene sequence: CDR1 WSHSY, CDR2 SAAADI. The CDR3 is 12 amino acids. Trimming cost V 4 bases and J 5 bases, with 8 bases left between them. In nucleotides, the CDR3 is TGCGCCAGCAGTGGAGAGGTGGAGACCCAGTACTTC. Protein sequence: CASSGEVETQYF.

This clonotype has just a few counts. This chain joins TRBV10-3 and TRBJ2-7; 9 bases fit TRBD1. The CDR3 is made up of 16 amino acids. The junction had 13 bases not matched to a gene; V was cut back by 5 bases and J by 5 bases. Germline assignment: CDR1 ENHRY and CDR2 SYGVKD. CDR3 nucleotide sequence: TGTGCCATCAGTCCCCCCAAGGGACAGGGATTGAACGAGCAGTACTTC. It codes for CAISPPKGQGLNEQYF.

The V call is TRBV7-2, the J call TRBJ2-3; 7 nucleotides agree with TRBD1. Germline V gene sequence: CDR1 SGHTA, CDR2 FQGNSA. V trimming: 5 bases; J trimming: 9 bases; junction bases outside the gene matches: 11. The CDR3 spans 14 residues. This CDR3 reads CASSARRQGETQYF. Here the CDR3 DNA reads TGTGCCAGCAGCGCCCGACGACAGGGAGAAACGCAGTATTTT.

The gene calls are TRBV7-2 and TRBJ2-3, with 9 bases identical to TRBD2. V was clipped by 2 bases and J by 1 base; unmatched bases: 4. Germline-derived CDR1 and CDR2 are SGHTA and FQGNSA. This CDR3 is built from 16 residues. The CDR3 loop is CASSLLAGWGTDTQYF. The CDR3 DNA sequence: TGTGCCAGCAGCTTACTAGCGGGATGGGGCACAGATACGCAGTATTTT.

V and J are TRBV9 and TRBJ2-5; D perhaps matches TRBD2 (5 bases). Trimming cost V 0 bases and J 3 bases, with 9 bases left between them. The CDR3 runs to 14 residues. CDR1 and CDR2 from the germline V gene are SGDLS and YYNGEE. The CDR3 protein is CASSVGVGKETQYF. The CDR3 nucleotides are TGTGCCAGCAGCGTAGGTGTCGGGAAAGAGACCCAGTACTTC.